These 32 T cell receptor beta chains came from one sample sequenced in a study of beta chain features in type 1 diabetes. Regarding the study as a whole: A moderate, significant TCRB CDR3 shortening appeared in type 1 diabetes across four CD4+ subsets.

No antigens are known for them. The isolated RNA, all of it, was reverse transcribed, so expressed TCRB transcripts were what got sequenced. Profiling relied on immunoSEQ multiplex PCR, and the TCRdb table lists in-frame clones only, not all of them. The sample consists of about 240,000 clones, approximately 14% of them appearing once. The sequenced material came from naive CD4+ T cells from blood. Every receptor here comes from a man aged 25 to 40 with type 1 diabetes.

The DNA for the CDR3 is TGCGCCAGCGAGGGGGCTAAGACCCAGTACTTC. It translates to CASEGAKTQYF. V and J are TRBV5-1 and TRBJ2-5; 7 nucleotides agree with TRBD1. Germline V CDR1 and CDR2: SGHRS, YFSETQ. J gave up 6 bases and V 7 bases, and 3 bases lay outside the gene matches. The CDR3 extends over 11 amino acids.

This clone appeared once. The rearrangement links TRBV30 to TRBJ1-4, with 9 bases identical to TRBD1. V trimming: 2 bases; J trimming: 8 bases; junction bases outside the gene matches: 9. The CDR3 consists of 15 residues. The germline CDR1 and CDR2 sequences are GTSNPN and SVGIG (reference sequence). The DNA of the CDR3 is TGTGCCTGGAGTCTAGGGACAGGGATAAAGGAAAAACTGTTTTTT. Residues: CAWSLGTGIKEKLFF.

The table lists this clone with a few counts. V is TRBV4-1 and J is TRBJ2-1, with TRBD1 matching 8 bases. Germline V lookup: CDR1 MGHRA, CDR2 YSYEKL. This CDR3 is built from 17 residues. V was clipped by 0 bases and J by 4 bases; unmatched bases: 8. CDR3 DNA: TGCGCCAGCAGCCAAGATGAGGACAGGGTCCCTTACAATGAGCAGTTCTTC. This encodes CASSQDEDRVPYNEQFF.

This chain connects TRBV21-1 to TRBJ1-1; TRBD1 was called by the table and not checked on the DNA. TRBV21-1 is a documented pseudogene. The CDR3 runs to 15 residues. DNA of the CDR3: TGTGCCAGCAGCCCTCGGACAAAAATGAACACTGAAGCTTTCTTT. Translation: CASSPRTKMNTEAFF.

The CDR3 reads CASSQSGLVQFF. In DNA, the CDR3 is TGTGCCAGCAGCCAATCAGGACTGGTGCAGTTCTTC. The chain has TRBV14 and TRBJ2-1; tentatively, D is TRBD2 (5 bases). The length of the CDR3 is 12 residues. Germline CDR1 SGHDN, CDR2 FVKESK. V dropped 2 bases and J dropped 12 bases, with 11 bases sitting between them.

The chain employs TRBV7-9 and TRBJ2-5, with 9 bases aligning to TRBD1. The V segment lost 1 base and the J segment 4 bases; nucleotides outside the gene matches: 4. The CDR3 is 15 residues long. Germline V gives CDR1 SEHNR, CDR2 FQNEAQ (reference sequence). CDR3 nucleotide sequence: TGTGCCAGCAGCTTAGGGGACAGGGAGGGAGAGACCCAGTACTTC. Its translation: CASSLGDREGETQYF.

The gene calls are TRBV30 and TRBJ2-1; TRBD2 agrees at 8 bases. Germline V CDR1 and CDR2: GTSNPN, SVGIG (reference sequence). The J segment lost 10 bases and the V segment lost 3 bases, leaving 11 bases of the junction unmatched. This CDR3 comprises 14 residues. This chain's CDR3 is CAWRYGLAFGEQFF. The CDR3 bases are TGTGCCTGGAGGTATGGACTAGCATTCGGCGAGCAGTTCTTC.

This clone appeared a few times. This chain joins TRBV11-2 and TRBJ2-3; TRBD2 matches 11 bases. V shed 5 bases, J shed 5 bases, and the junction held 6 bases outside the gene matches. Germline CDR1 is SGHAT and CDR2 is FQNNGV. The CDR3 consists of 15 residues. As DNA, the CDR3 is TGTGCCAGCAGCACCTTAGCGGGAGGGCGAGATACGCAGTATTTT. It encodes CASSTLAGGRDTQYF.

This clone turned up a few times. The CDR3 here is CASSALGQTYEQYF. The CDR3 nucleotides read TGTGCCAGCAGTGCCTTGGGACAGACCTACGAGCAGTACTTC. This chain uses TRBV27 with TRBJ2-7; the match to TRBD1 covers 7 bases. CDR3 length: 14 residues. The J segment lost 2 bases and the V segment lost 5 bases, leaving 6 bases of the junction unmatched. Looked up from germline, CDR1 is MNHEY and CDR2 is SMNVEV (reference sequence).

The rearrangement joins TRBV5-4 to TRBJ1-2, with D unresolved. This CDR3 has 14 residues. Trimming removed 1 base from V and 1 base from J, with 8 bases in between. CDR1 is SGHNT, CDR2 YYREEE, per germline (reference sequence). The CDR3 nucleotides are TGTGCCAGCAGCTTGCACAGAATTAACTATGGCTACACCTTC. This translates into CASSLHRINYGYTF.

This clone was found a few times. This rearrangement joins TRBV9 to TRBJ2-1; D perhaps matches TRBD1 (6 bases). The CDR3 length is 14 residues. Germline CDR1 is SGDLS and CDR2 is YYNGEE. V lost 0 bases and J lost 7, with 11 bases in between. The CDR3: CASSVGTAPNEQFF. Here the CDR3 DNA reads TGTGCCAGCAGCGTAGGGACAGCTCCTAATGAGCAGTTCTTC.

V is TRBV18 and J is TRBJ1-2; 8 bases map to TRBD1. V shed 6 bases, J shed 6 bases, and the junction held 3 bases outside the gene matches. This CDR3 has 12 residues. Germline values: CDR1 KGHSH, CDR2 LQKENI. CDR3 loop: CASSSQGDGYTF. CDR3 bases: TGTGCCAGCTCGTCACAGGGGGATGGCTACACCTTC.

This clone was observed a handful of times. The chain has TRBV2 and TRBJ2-1, with D maybe TRBD1 (6 bases). The CDR3 is 15 amino acids. Germline CDR1 SNHLY, CDR2 FYNNEI. Between the trimmed V and J ends, which lost 5 bases and 6 bases, there was a span of 17 bases. CDR3 sequence: CASSPTGSVGNEQFF. CDR3 coding DNA: TGTGCCAGCAGTCCTACAGGGAGTGTGGGCAATGAGCAGTTCTTC.

This clone turned up a few times. This chain uses TRBV5-6 with TRBJ2-7; 9 bases agree with TRBD1. Trimming took 3 bases from V and 2 from J; bases not matched to a gene: 9. Germline CDR1 is SGHDT and CDR2 is YYEEEE. This CDR3 spans 16 amino acids. The CDR3, as DNA: TGTGCCAGCAGCTCAGAGGGGACAGGGAGGGCCTACGAGCAGTACTTC. Its translation: CASSSEGTGRAYEQYF.

J is TRBJ1-1 and V is TRBV2; a possible D gene is TRBD1 (5 bases). Germline V gene data show CDR1 as SNHLY and CDR2 as FYNNEI. The CDR3 runs to 14 residues. V lost 2 bases and J 1 base, leaving 8 bases between the germline ends. For the CDR3, the DNA is TGTGCCAGCAGTGAAAAACAGGCGAACACTGAAGCTTTCTTT. Its translation: CASSEKQANTEAFF.

The rearrangement links TRBV29-1 to TRBJ1-1; D unclear. V was shortened by 4 bases and J by 4 bases, with 13 bases between the two germline ends. This CDR3 contains 13 residues. Germline-derived CDR1 and CDR2 are SQVTM and ANQGSEA. In nucleotides, the CDR3 is TGCAGCGTTGTGGGCTTCGGAGGCACTGAAGCTTTCTTT. It is translated as CSVVGFGGTEAFF.

This clone was recorded a few times. V and J are TRBV9 and TRBJ2-7; 9 nucleotides agree with TRBD1. This CDR3 contains 17 residues. Germline V lookup: CDR1 SGDLS, CDR2 YYNGEE. V dropped 0 bases and J dropped 3; count of bases not matched to a gene: 10. CDR3 sequence: CASSVGIPGQGNYEQYF. Here the CDR3 DNA reads TGTGCCAGCAGCGTAGGAATCCCGGGACAGGGCAACTACGAGCAGTACTTC. The full variable domain, completed using reference TRBV9 and TRBJ2-7, is DSGVTQTPKHLITATGQRVTLRCSPRSGDLSVYWYQQSLDQGLQFLIQYYNGEERAKGNILERFSAQQFPDLHSELNLSSLELGDSALYFCASSVGIPGQGNYEQYFGPGTRLTVT.

The DNA of the CDR3 is TGTGCCAGCAGCTCCGGGACACAGGAAAAACTGTTTTTT. Its translation: CASSSGTQEKLFF. The chain joins TRBV7-6 to TRBJ1-4, with D perhaps TRBD1 (6 bases). Per germline, CDR1 SGHVS and CDR2 FNYEAQ. Trimming stripped 4 bases from V and 8 bases from J, with 11 bases between. The CDR3 runs 13 residues.

The rearrangement uses TRBV18 and TRBJ2-5, with D tentatively TRBD2 (5 bases). This CDR3 region has 14 residues. V was shortened by 3 bases and J by 5 bases, with 13 bases between the two germline ends. The germline V gene encodes CDR1 KGHSH and CDR2 LQKENI. CDR3 bases: TGTGCCAGCTCACCGGCCTCTCGGGGTGAGACCCAGTACTTC. Its protein product is CASSPASRGETQYF.

This clone was counted between two and nine times. This sequence joins TRBV18 and TRBJ1-1; 8 bases agree with TRBD1. V was pared by 5 bases and J by 6 bases, with 5 bases of the junction left unmatched. The germline V gene has CDR1 KGHSH and CDR2 LQKENI. This CDR3 is built from 13 residues. This CDR3 reads CASSTDRGAEAFF. The CDR3 DNA sequence: TGTGCCAGCTCAACCGACAGGGGAGCTGAAGCTTTCTTT.

V gene TRBV5-1 combines with J gene TRBJ2-1; 8 positions match TRBD2. V trimming: 2 bases; J trimming: 8 bases; junction bases outside the gene matches: 9. CDR1 SGHRS and CDR2 YFSETQ come from the germline V gene. This CDR3 spans 15 amino acids. The CDR3 loop is CASSFKRGISDEQFF. DNA of the CDR3: TGCGCCAGCAGCTTCAAGCGGGGGATTTCGGATGAGCAGTTCTTC.

This clone was recorded a few times. The gene calls are TRBV19 and TRBJ1-5, with TRBD1 matching 9 bases. The V segment lost 0 bases and the J segment 1 base; nucleotides outside the gene matches: 4. Germline V CDR1 and CDR2: LNHDA, SQIVND (reference sequence). This CDR3 is 17 amino acids long. The CDR3 spells CASSIERGTGSNQPQHF. The CDR3, as DNA: TGTGCCAGTAGTATAGAACGGGGGACAGGGAGCAATCAGCCCCAGCATTTT.

This clone occurred a few times. The genes are TRBV25-1 and TRBJ1-5; D gene ambiguous. The CDR3 consists of 14 residues. The V gene's germline CDR1 is MGHDK and CDR2 SYGVNS. V lost 3 bases to trimming and J lost 0 bases, with 6 bases between them. CDR3 DNA sequence: TGTGCCAGCAGTGAGAGCTATAGCAATCAGCCCCAGCATTTT. Translated, it gives CASSESYSNQPQHF. The entire variable domain, with the rest obtained from reference TRBV25-1 and TRBJ1-5, is as follows: EADIYQTPRYLVIGTGKKITLECSQTMGHDKMYWYQQDPGMELHLIHYSYGVNSTEKGDLSSESTVSRIRTEHFPLTLESARPSHTSQYLCASSESYSNQPQHFGDGTRLSIL.

The V call is TRBV5-1, the J call TRBJ2-5, with D unresolved. Trimming left V 1 base short and J 2 bases short, with 6 bases between. Germline V gene sequence: CDR1 SGHRS, CDR2 YFSETQ. This CDR3 has 13 amino acids. CDR3 coding DNA: TGCGCCAGCAGCTTGTACAGTCAAGAGACCCAGTACTTC. Its translation is CASSLYSQETQYF.

The table lists this clone with a few counts. This sequence joins TRBV19 and TRBJ2-3, with TRBD2 matching 7 bases. CDR1 LNHDA and CDR2 SQIVND come from the germline V gene (reference sequence). The CDR3 extends over 16 amino acids. V lost 6 bases and J lost 5; bases outside the gene matches: 14. In DNA, the CDR3 is TGTGCCAGTAGCCCCCCCGGACGGGAGGCTGGAGATACGCAGTATTTT. It codes for CASSPPGREAGDTQYF.

The gene calls are TRBV30 and TRBJ2-3; possible D gene TRBD1, 6 bases. Per germline, CDR1 GTSNPN and CDR2 SVGIG (reference sequence). V dropped 0 bases and J dropped 3 bases, with 13 bases sitting between them. The CDR3 extends over 15 amino acids. The CDR3 loop reads CAWSVAGGVTDTQYF. The CDR3 bases are TGTGCCTGGAGTGTGGCTGGGGGCGTTACAGATACGCAGTATTTT.

This clone turned up a few times. The chain employs TRBV14 and TRBJ1-1, with D hard to call. Per the germline V gene, CDR1 is SGHDN and CDR2 is FVKESK. The CDR3 spans 13 residues. Deletions cut 1 base from V and 4 bases from J, with 7 bases between. CDR3 coding DNA: TGTGCCAGCAGCCAAGTGGGAGGCACTGAAGCTTTCTTT. The encoded protein is CASSQVGGTEAFF.

The chain uses TRBV5-1 and TRBJ1-4; the match to TRBD1 covers 8 bases. This CDR3 spans 14 amino acids. Trimming took 7 bases from V and 4 from J; bases not matched to a gene: 6. Germline loops: CDR1 SGHRS, CDR2 YFSETQ. CDR3 amino acids: CASRGQGSNEKLFF. The CDR3 coding sequence is TGCGCCAGCCGCGGACAGGGAAGTAATGAAAAACTGTTTTTT.

This clone showed up just a few times. The chain joins TRBV29-1 to TRBJ2-2, with 9 bases aligning to TRBD1. CDR3 size: 14 residues. The germline V gene encodes CDR1 SQVTM and CDR2 ANQGSEA. The trim removed 2 bases at V and 7 bases at J, leaving 5 bases unmatched. CDR3 bases: TGCAGCGTTGAACGGGACAGGGTCGGCGGGGAGCTGTTTTTT. Its translation: CSVERDRVGGELFF.

This clone was recorded a few times. The chain employs TRBV9 and TRBJ1-1, with D maybe TRBD1 (6 bases). Germline V gene sequence: CDR1 SGDLS, CDR2 YYNGEE. CDR3 length: 15 amino acids. Trimming took 4 bases from V and 0 from J, leaving 13 bases between them. The CDR3 nucleotides are TGTGCCAGCAGCCCGGACAGCGTCATGAACACTGAAGCTTTCTTT. Amino acid sequence: CASSPDSVMNTEAFF.

Of note for this clone: The same CDR3 is also encoded by other DNA sequences in this sample. The rearrangement links TRBV18 to TRBJ2-7, with a weak D call TRBD2 (5 bases). Germline V CDR1 and CDR2: KGHSH, LQKENI. With 0 bases removed from V and 2 bases from J, the gap between germline ends came to 8 bases. The length of the CDR3 is 14 residues. The CDR3 sequence is CASSPPAGTYEQYF. The CDR3 nucleotides are TGTGCCAGCTCACCACCGGCGGGTACCTACGAGCAGTACTTC.

The sample holds a few counts of this clone. This chain uses TRBV29-1 with TRBJ1-1; no firm D call. Per germline, CDR1 SQVTM and CDR2 ANQGSEA. The ends were cut back, 6 bases at V and 0 bases at J, with 11 bases in the middle. This CDR3 has 13 amino acids. CDR3 coding DNA: TGCAGCGTCCCCGGACTGATGAACACTGAAGCTTTCTTT. This codes for CSVPGLMNTEAFF.